A single sample is the source of the 29 T cell receptor beta chains below, sequenced in a study of OX40 agonist ivuxolimab in advanced cancers. TCRdb keeps only in-frame clones here, not all; method: immunoSEQ multiplex PCR. The sample includes some 120,000 clones, roughly 92% seen only once; the top ten take 0.8% to 1%. The source was CD4+ or CD8+ T cells sorted from blood, collected in a trial of the OX40 agonist ivuxolimab. The receptors shown here come from an adult with an advanced solid tumor such as melanoma, head and neck, liver or kidney cancer.

This chain links TRBV9 with TRBJ2-3; 8 bases fit TRBD1. The V gene's germline CDR1 is SGDLS and CDR2 YYNGEE. The CDR3 loop spans 16 amino acids. The J segment lost 3 bases and the V segment lost 3 bases, leaving 9 bases of the junction unmatched. CDR3 amino acids: CASSARGGTGTDTQYF. As DNA, the CDR3 is TGTGCCAGCAGCGCCCGGGGTGGGACAGGAACAGATACGCAGTATTTT.

The chain links TRBV6-1 to TRBJ1-4, with TRBD1 matching over 9 bases. The V segment lost 0 bases and the J segment 8 bases; nucleotides outside the gene matches: 4. Germline CDR1 and CDR2: MNHNS and SASEGT. The length of the CDR3 is 15 residues. Here the CDR3 DNA reads TGTGCCAGCAGTGAAGCGACAGGGGGAGAGGAAAAACTGTTTTTT. Translated: CASSEATGGEEKLFF.

The chain recombines TRBV9 with TRBJ2-1, with no clear D. The germline V gene encodes CDR1 SGDLS and CDR2 YYNGEE. CDR3 length: 13 residues. V was cut by 0 bases and J by 9 bases, with 10 bases left in between. The CDR3 reads CASSVGGYGEQFF. The CDR3 nucleotides are TGTGCCAGCAGCGTAGGTGGATATGGTGAGCAGTTCTTC.

V and J are TRBV28 and TRBJ2-7, with D possibly matching TRBD1 (6 bases). V was trimmed by 7 bases and J by 0 bases, leaving 13 bases between them. The germline V gene encodes CDR1 MDHEN and CDR2 SYDVKM. The CDR3 has 14 residues. CDR3 nucleotide sequence: TGTGCCAGCACCTCCCAAGGGGGCTCCTACGAGCAGTACTTC. It codes for CASTSQGGSYEQYF.

The V and J genes are TRBV28 and TRBJ2-5, with D maybe TRBD1 (5 bases). There are 12 residues in the CDR3. Germline values: CDR1 MDHEN, CDR2 SYDVKM. V lost 6 bases and J 5 bases, leaving 10 bases between the germline ends. The CDR3 region is CASRGPAETQYF. As DNA, the CDR3 is TGTGCCAGCAGGGGGCCGGCGGAGACCCAGTACTTC.

This rearrangement joins TRBV6-5 to TRBJ1-3; D unclear. Deletions cut 5 bases from V and 2 bases from J, with 10 bases between. CDR1 is MNHEY, CDR2 SVGAGI, per germline. CDR3 length: 14 residues. CDR3: CASSPRAAGNTIYF. The DNA for the CDR3 is TGTGCCAGCAGTCCCCGTGCAGCTGGAAACACCATATATTTT.

The chain joins TRBV7-2 to TRBJ1-4; D is unresolved. This CDR3 is built from 14 residues. The germline gives CDR1 SGHTA, CDR2 FQGNSA. V lost 5 bases and J lost 7, with 14 bases in between. CDR3 coding DNA: TGTGCCAGCAGCGAGACTTACATGGCTGAAAAACTGTTTTTT. Amino acid sequence: CASSETYMAEKLFF.

The V gene is TRBV28, the J gene TRBJ1-4; D unclear. V shed 6 bases and J shed 6 bases, with 8 bases lying between them. The CDR3 contains 12 residues. Germline loops: CDR1 MDHEN, CDR2 SYDVKM. CDR3 sequence (DNA): TGTGCCAGCAGCATACTACATGAAAAACTGTTTTTT. Translated: CASSILHEKLFF. The full variable domain, rest sourced from reference TRBV28 and TRBJ1-4, is DVKVTQSSRYLVKRTGEKVFLECVQDMDHENMFWYRQDPGLGLRLIYFSYDVKMKEKGDIPEGYSVSREKKERFSLILESASTNQTSMYLCASSILHEKLFFGSGTQLSVL.

The chain links TRBV5-4 to TRBJ1-5, with 10 nucleotides matching TRBD1. Germline loops: CDR1 SGHNT, CDR2 YYREEE (reference sequence). The length of the CDR3 is 17 residues. V was clipped by 3 bases and J by 3 bases; unmatched bases: 9. The CDR3 loop is CASSSSDRGRINQPQHF. The DNA for the CDR3 is TGTGCCAGCAGCTCATCCGACAGGGGGCGAATCAATCAGCCCCAGCATTTT. Together with reference TRBV5-4 and TRBJ1-5, the CDR3 gives the full variable domain: ETGVTQSPTHLIKTRGQQVTLRCSSQSGHNTVSWYQQALGQGPQFIFQYYREEENGRGNFPPRFSGLQFPNYSSELNVNALELDDSALYLCASSSSDRGRINQPQHFGDGTRLSIL.

This clone was seen once. The chain employs TRBV18 and TRBJ1-1; the D is unclear. This CDR3 has 14 residues. Trimming removed 3 bases from V and 1 base from J, with 9 bases in between. Germline CDR1 KGHSH, CDR2 LQKENI. CDR3 nucleotides: TGTGCCAGCTCACCTAGTACGGGGAACACTGAAGCTTTCTTT. It yields the protein CASSPSTGNTEAFF.

The chain is built from TRBV18 and TRBJ2-6; D call uncertain. This CDR3 region has 14 residues. Looked up from germline, CDR1 is KGHSH and CDR2 is LQKENI. V lost 3 bases, J lost 1 base, and 4 bases lay in between. The CDR3 nucleotides read TGTGCCAGCTCACCTCAATCTGGGGCCAACGTCCTGACTTTC. Amino acid sequence: CASSPQSGANVLTF. The whole variable domain, remainder taken from reference TRBV18 and TRBJ2-6, is NAGVMQNPRHLVRRRGQEARLRCSPMKGHSHVYWYRQLPEEGLKFMVYLQKENIIDESGMPKERFSAEFPKEGPSILRIQQVVRGDSAAYFCASSPQSGANVLTFGAGSRLTVL.

The chain has TRBV2 and TRBJ2-3; TRBD2 agrees at 8 bases. The CDR3 consists of 16 residues. CDR1 and CDR2 (germline): SNHLY, FYNNEI. V trimming: 0 bases; J trimming: 1 base; junction bases outside the gene matches: 3. The CDR3 DNA follows: TGTGCCAGCAGTGAAGCCGAAGCGGGGGGCACAGATACGCAGTATTTT. It is translated as CASSEAEAGGTDTQYF.

The chain employs TRBV18 and TRBJ1-1; D may be TRBD1 (5 bases). V lost 3 bases and J 1 base, leaving 12 bases between the germline ends. Per germline, CDR1 KGHSH and CDR2 LQKENI. This CDR3 is built from 15 residues. The CDR3 sequence: CASSPGHGENTEAFF. CDR3 nucleotide sequence: TGTGCCAGCTCACCGGGGCATGGAGAGAACACTGAAGCTTTCTTT.

J is TRBJ1-5 and V is TRBV4-2; no firm D call. CDR1 is LGHNA and CDR2 is YNFKEQ in the germline V gene. The CDR3 spans 17 residues. The V end was cut by 0 bases, the J end by 0 bases, with 12 bases between. CDR3 DNA: TGTGCCAGCAGCCAAGATCGGGCAGTCGATAGCAATCAGCCCCAGCATTTT. Its protein product is CASSQDRAVDSNQPQHF.

The rearrangement links TRBV11-3 to TRBJ1-1; 8 positions match TRBD1. Germline V gene sequence: CDR1 SGHNT, CDR2 YENEEA. V lost 5 bases and J lost 2; bases outside the gene matches: 4. This CDR3 has 14 residues. The CDR3 nucleotides are TGTGCCAGCAGCATAGGACAGGGTAACACTGAAGCTTTCTTT. It yields the protein CASSIGQGNTEAFF.

This rearrangement joins TRBV27 to TRBJ1-3; 8 bases agree with TRBD1. This CDR3 region has 13 residues. Germline V gives CDR1 MNHEY, CDR2 SMNVEV (reference sequence). Trimming removed 7 bases from V and 2 bases from J; junction bases left unmatched: 1. The CDR3 DNA reads as TGTGCCAGCAAGACAGGGGCTGGAAACACCATATATTTT. This encodes CASKTGAGNTIYF.

The rearrangement uses TRBV28 and TRBJ1-3, with a weak D call TRBD1 (6 bases). The CDR3 is made up of 12 amino acids. The germline V and J ends were trimmed by 11 bases and 6 bases, with 14 bases remaining between them. The germline CDR1 and CDR2 sequences are MDHEN and SYDVKM. The CDR3 is CAGGAAENTIYF. For the CDR3, the DNA is TGTGCCGGGGGGGCCGCGGAAAACACCATATATTTT.

This rearrangement joins TRBV27 to TRBJ2-1, with D unresolved. Trimming took off 3 bases at V and 5 bases at J, with 8 bases between the two ends. Germline V gene data show CDR1 as MNHEY and CDR2 as SMNVEV (reference sequence). CDR3 length equals 13 residues. The CDR3, as DNA: TGTGCCAGCAGTTTCAACAGAAACAATGAGCAGTTCTTC. Translating it yields CASSFNRNNEQFF.

The chain combines TRBV30 with TRBJ1-1; D is unresolved. Looked up from germline, CDR1 is GTSNPN and CDR2 is SVGIG (reference sequence). V was cut by 0 bases and J by 5 bases, with 10 bases left in between. This CDR3 comprises 13 residues. The CDR3 region has the DNA TGTGCCTGGAGTGTATTAAGTGGTACTGAAGCTTTCTTT. Encoded protein: CAWSVLSGTEAFF.

The chain carries TRBV11-3 and TRBJ1-1; D not certain. Germline V gene lookup returns CDR1 SGHNT and CDR2 YENEEA. The CDR3 consists of 14 residues. Trimming took off 0 bases at V and 1 base at J, with 6 bases between the two ends. The CDR3 sequence: CASSLDGQNTEAFF. As DNA, the CDR3 is TGTGCCAGCAGCTTAGACGGCCAGAACACTGAAGCTTTCTTT. Full variable domain (remainder filled in from reference TRBV11-3 and TRBJ1-1): EAGVVQSPRYKIIEKKQPVAFWCNPISGHNTLYWYLQNLGQGPELLIRYENEEAVDDSQLPKDRFSAERLKGVDSTLKIQPAELGDSAVYLCASSLDGQNTEAFFGQGTRLTVV.

DNA of the CDR3: TGTGCCAGCAGCAGCCTAAACGAGCAGTACTTC. Translated: CASSSLNEQYF. The chain couples TRBV7-9 to TRBJ2-7; D is uncertain. Germline CDR1 SEHNR, CDR2 FQNEAQ (reference sequence). The length of the CDR3 is 11 residues. The V end lost 5 bases, the J end lost 5 bases, and 7 bases lay between the germline ends.

This clone was counted once. The chain has TRBV25-1 and TRBJ1-3; D may be TRBD1 (5 bases). V was shortened by 3 bases and J by 3 bases, with 9 bases between the two germline ends. CDR1 MGHDK and CDR2 SYGVNS come from the germline V gene. The CDR3 covers 14 residues. As DNA, the CDR3 is TGTGCCAGCAGTGACTCAGGGATTGGAAACACCATATATTTT. It specifies CASSDSGIGNTIYF.

This clone was recorded once. This chain connects TRBV5-6 to TRBJ2-7; 8 nucleotides match TRBD2. Germline V gene sequence: CDR1 SGHDT, CDR2 YYEEEE. Trimming took 5 bases from V and 4 from J; bases not matched to a gene: 8. The CDR3 is 14 residues long. CDR3 nucleotide sequence: TGTGCCAGCAGTCCCGGGACTAGAGTTTACGAGCAGTACTTC. Encoded protein: CASSPGTRVYEQYF. Combining the CDR3 with reference TRBV5-6 and TRBJ2-7 gives the whole variable domain DAGVTQSPTHLIKTRGQQVTLRCSPKSGHDTVSWYQQALGQGPQFIFQYYEEEERQRGNFPDRFSGHQFPNYSSELNVNALLLGDSALYLCASSPGTRVYEQYFGPGTRLTVT.

The rearrangement uses TRBV7-9 and TRBJ2-3; D unresolved. Trimming took 2 bases from V and 4 from J, leaving 7 bases between them. The CDR3 has 13 amino acids. Germline CDR1 and CDR2: SEHNR and FQNEAQ (reference sequence). The CDR3 DNA reads as TGTGCCAGCAGCTTATCCGAGGCAGATACGCAGTATTTT. It is translated as CASSLSEADTQYF.

The chain carries TRBV29-1 and TRBJ2-1, with D unclear. Germline CDR1 and CDR2: SQVTM and ANQGSEA. The germline V and J ends were trimmed by 3 bases and 0 bases, with 9 bases remaining between them. The CDR3 spans 14 residues. CDR3 protein: CSVEGRSSYNEQFF. CDR3 DNA sequence: TGCAGCGTTGAGGGCAGGAGCTCCTACAATGAGCAGTTCTTC.

The genes are TRBV7-3 and TRBJ2-3; TRBD2 aligns across 9 bases. CDR3 length: 16 amino acids. Trimming cost V 2 bases and J 7 bases; bases outside gene matches: 10. Germline CDR1 is SGHTA and CDR2 is FQGTGA. CDR3 nucleotide sequence: TGTGCCAGCAGCTTAGCGGGAGGGCCCTCCCAGAATACGCAGTATTTT. Its protein product is CASSLAGGPSQNTQYF. Using reference TRBV7-3 and TRBJ2-3 for the parts outside the CDR3, the full variable domain is GAGVSQTPSNKVTEKGKYVELRCDPISGHTALYWYRQSLGQGPEFLIYFQGTGAADDSGLPNDRFFAVRPEGSVSTLKIQRTERGDSAVYLCASSLAGGPSQNTQYFGPGTRLTVL.

This clone was recorded once. The chain uses TRBV10-1 and TRBJ2-1, with 7 bases that match TRBD1. Germline V CDR1 and CDR2: WNHNN, SYGVQD (reference sequence). This CDR3 has 14 amino acids. V lost 6 bases, J lost 7 bases, and 9 bases stayed unmatched. The CDR3 reads CASSPGGMMNEQFF. Written as DNA, the CDR3 is TGCGCCAGCAGCCCAGGGGGTATGATGAATGAGCAGTTCTTC.

This rearrangement joins TRBV28 to TRBJ2-7, with D tentatively TRBD2 (5 bases). The CDR3 consists of 13 residues. Trimming cost V 1 base and J 4 bases, with 8 bases left between them. CDR1 and CDR2 (germline): MDHEN, SYDVKM. The CDR3 region has the DNA TGTGCCAGCAGTTTATATAGGGAGTACGAGCAGTACTTC. Translating it yields CASSLYREYEQYF.

The genes are TRBV6-4 and TRBJ2-1, with D perhaps given as TRBD1 or TRBD2 (5 bases each). Germline CDR1 reads MRHNA; CDR2 reads SNTAGT. Trimming took 4 bases from V and 0 from J, leaving 10 bases between them. The CDR3 extends over 15 amino acids. The CDR3 DNA sequence: TGTGCCAGCAGTGGGGACGAGAGCTCCTACAATGAGCAGTTCTTC. Protein sequence: CASSGDESSYNEQFF.